The 27 T cell receptor beta chains presented below share a single source sample, sequenced in a study of regulatory T cells in long-lasting Graves disease. CDR3 regions were amplified by Arm-PCR using iRepertoire HTBI primers to build TCR beta libraries. TCRdb reprocessed the multiplex PCR reads with MiXCR, giving one entry per CDR3 protein. The sample records hundreds of thousands of distinct CDR3 sequences, over 15% being singletons. Time point in this sample: newly diagnosed GD, antithyroid drugs for less than 3 months. With RNA extracted from PBMCs as input, the TCR library was made. These data also featured in a second study, about T cells in Graves' hyperthyroidism and ophthalmopathy.

This sample comprised peripheral blood mononuclear cells (PBMCs), obtained at new diagnosis, from a patient treated with antithyroid drugs. Receptors were obtained from a man aged 40-50 years with Graves disease.

Ten or more counts support this clonotype. The rearrangement links TRBV12-3 or TRBV12-4 to TRBJ1-4; 9 nucleotides align to TRBD1. J lost 8 bases, V lost 2 bases, and 9 bases had no gene match. The CDR3 has 16 residues. In DNA form, the CDR3 reads TGTGCCAGCAGTTTAAAAGTCGGGACAGGGAACGAAAAACTGTTTTTT. This translates into CASSLKVGTGNEKLFF.

This clonotype came up many times. The chain links TRBV19 to TRBJ2-2; 8 bases are shared with TRBD1. V lost 3 bases to trimming and J lost 1 base; unmatched junction nucleotides: 1. Germline CDR1 reads LNHDA; CDR2 reads SQIVND (reference sequence). The CDR3 length is 15 residues. The CDR3 DNA is TGTGCCAGTAGTATTGGGACAGGGAACACCGGGGAGCTGTTTTTT. Translation gives CASSIGTGNTGELFF.

This clonotype was observed many times. This chain uses TRBV4-2 with TRBJ2-5, with 7 nucleotides matching TRBD1. The CDR3 totals 15 residues. Germline V lookup: CDR1 LGHNA, CDR2 YNFKEQ. V lost 2 bases to trimming and J lost 4 bases; unmatched junction nucleotides: 7. The CDR3 is CASSQRLQGIETQYF. In DNA, the CDR3 is TGTGCCAGCAGCCAAAGGTTACAGGGGATAGAGACCCAGTACTTC.

Only a few counts were recorded for this clonotype. The rearrangement links TRBV6-2 or TRBV6-3 to TRBJ2-3; 7 nucleotides line up with TRBD2. Germline V CDR1 and CDR2: MNHEY, SVGEGT. Losses at the gene ends were 7 bases for V and 2 bases for J; bases not matched to a gene: 6. The CDR3 covers 14 residues. This CDR3 reads CASTLLALTDTQYF. CDR3 bases: TGTGCCAGCACCCTACTAGCGCTCACAGATACGCAGTATTTT.

This clonotype occurred many times. The chain recombines TRBV5-1 with TRBJ1-5; no definite D call. In germline, CDR1 is SGHRS, CDR2 YFSETQ. The CDR3 covers 13 residues. Between the trimmed V and J ends, which lost 5 bases and 5 bases, there was a span of 11 bases. The CDR3 protein is CASSLAPDQPQHF. Here the CDR3 DNA reads TGCGCCAGCAGTCTTGCACCTGATCAGCCCCAGCATTTT.

This clonotype was seen only a few times. The CDR3 bases are TGCAGCGGGGCCGGGACAGGGCTCTCTCTTGAAGCTTTCTTT. This translates into CSGAGTGLSLEAFF. The rearrangement uses TRBV29-1 and TRBJ1-1, with 9 positions matching TRBD1. This CDR3 contains 14 residues. V dropped 7 bases and J dropped 7; count of bases not matched to a gene: 13. Germline values: CDR1 SQVTM, CDR2 ANQGSEA.

This clonotype was recorded many times. The chain has TRBV20-1 and TRBJ1-2; D gene unclear. Trimming pared 3 bases from V and 0 bases from J, leaving 5 bases between. The CDR3 spans 12 residues. Germline V CDR1 and CDR2: DFQATT, SNEGSKA (reference sequence). As DNA, the CDR3 is TGCAGTGCTAGCGGCACTAACTATGGCTACACCTTC. It codes for CSASGTNYGYTF.

J is TRBJ1-6 and V is TRBV28; 8 nucleotides line up with TRBD1. The CDR3 is 15 residues long. V shed 4 bases, J shed 5 bases, and the junction held 4 bases outside the gene matches. Germline V gene data show CDR1 as MDHEN and CDR2 as SYDVKM. The CDR3 DNA is TGTGCCAGCAGTTACGGACAGGGTGATAATTCACCCCTCCACTTT. This gives the protein CASSYGQGDNSPLHF.

This clonotype has a single count. It may be a read error: a sequence one base away is much more abundant. Lacking the conserved final phenylalanine or tryptophan, this CDR3 likely reflects a read error. J is TRBJ2-7 and V is TRBV2, with D unresolved. Germline loops: CDR1 SNHLY, CDR2 FYNNEI. V lost 2 bases and J 2 bases, leaving 4 bases between the germline ends. The CDR3 runs 12 residues. The CDR3 protein is CASSERPYEQYL. The CDR3 DNA is TGTGCCAGCAGTGAAAGGCCCTACGAGCAGTACCTC.

This clonotype came up many times. The chain uses TRBV20-1 and TRBJ1-5; possibly TRBD1 for D (6 bases). The V end was cut by 4 bases, the J end by 10 bases, with 14 bases between. Germline loops: CDR1 DFQATT, CDR2 SNEGSKA (reference sequence). The CDR3 is made up of 12 amino acids. The CDR3 bases are TGCAGTGCTATGGACAGTCGTCCCCCCCAGCATTTT. This gives the protein CSAMDSRPPQHF.

Details on this clonotype: A much bigger clone sits one base away, suggesting this may be a read error. The chain has TRBV11-3 and TRBJ2-1; 8 nucleotides align to TRBD2. The CDR3 totals 15 residues. Germline V lookup: CDR1 SGHNT, CDR2 YENEEA. CDR3 sequence reads: CTSSRAQRGYNEQFF. The CDR3 bases are TGTACCAGCAGCAGAGCCCAGCGGGGGTACAATGAGCAGTTCTTC.

V usage is TRBV15 and J usage is TRBJ2-7; a weak D match, TRBD1 (6 bases). The V gene lost 2 bases and the J gene lost 6 bases, with 11 bases spanning the gap. Germline loops: CDR1 LNHNV, CDR2 YYDKDF (reference sequence). The length of the CDR3 is 13 residues. The CDR3 region is CATSRPDRFEQYF. DNA of the CDR3: TGTGCCACCAGCAGACCCGACAGGTTCGAGCAGTACTTC.

This clonotype was seen only once. A far larger clone is a single base away, which makes a read error likely. The rearrangement links TRBV7-3 to TRBJ2-7; 10 positions agree with TRBD2. Near its end, the DNA agrees better with TRBJ2-1, so the J call may be wrong. The CDR3 contains 15 residues. Germline lookup yields CDR1 SGHTA and CDR2 FQGTGA. In DNA, the CDR3 is TGTGCCAGCAGCCGTACTAGCGGGACCTACGATGAGCAGTTCTTC. Protein sequence: CASSRTSGTYDEQFF.

This clonotype was found a few times. The J gene is TRBJ2-5, the V gene TRBV7-9, with 9 bases identical to TRBD1. The J segment lost 7 bases and the V segment lost 5 bases, leaving 20 bases of the junction unmatched. The CDR3 runs 18 residues. Germline values: CDR1 SEHNR, CDR2 FQNEAQ (reference sequence). The CDR3 protein is CASSLLDRGNIQYRTQYF. CDR3 DNA sequence: TGTGCCAGCAGCCTACTGGACAGGGGCAATATCCAATATCGGACCCAGTACTTC.

V and J are TRBV20-1 and TRBJ2-7; 11 nucleotides line up with TRBD2. Germline CDR1 is DFQATT and CDR2 is SNEGSKA (reference sequence). The CDR3 is 15 residues long. Trimming removed 0 bases from V and 5 bases from J; junction bases left unmatched: 6. DNA for the CDR3: TGCAGTGCTAGAGATAGCGGGGGGGCGGGGGACGAGCAGTACTTC. It encodes CSARDSGGAGDEQYF.

On this clonotype itself: Since a much larger clone is just one base distant, this may be a read error. The rearrangement links TRBV30 to TRBJ2-7, with 8 nucleotides matching TRBD1. This CDR3 comprises 14 residues. Germline V lookup: CDR1 GTSNPN, CDR2 SVGIG (reference sequence). CDR3 protein: CAWSRQGASYGQYF. For the CDR3, the DNA is TGTGCCTGGAGTCGCCAGGGGGCCTCCTACGGGCAGTACTTC.

This clonotype appeared many times. The gene calls are TRBV5-1 and TRBJ2-3; D is uncertain. The ends were cut back, 4 bases at V and 4 bases at J, with 10 bases in the middle. CDR1 is SGHRS, CDR2 YFSETQ, per germline. The CDR3 covers 13 residues. The CDR3 bases are TGCGCCAGCAGCGCTCCTCTAGCAGATACGCAGTATTTT. Protein sequence: CASSAPLADTQYF.

The sample holds many counts of this clonotype. The chain joins TRBV7-9 to TRBJ2-1, with TRBD2 identical over 14 bases. Germline lookup yields CDR1 SEHNR and CDR2 FQNEAQ (reference sequence). V lost 4 bases to trimming and J lost 4 bases; unmatched junction nucleotides: 6. The CDR3 totals 17 residues. The CDR3 region is CASSSTGLAGAYNEQFF. CDR3 nucleotide sequence: TGTGCCAGCAGCTCAACGGGACTAGCGGGGGCATACAATGAGCAGTTCTTC.

This rearrangement joins TRBV29-1 to TRBJ2-3; a weak D match, TRBD1 (5 bases). The CDR3 is 14 amino acids. Germline-derived CDR1 and CDR2 are SQVTM and ANQGSEA. The ends were cut back, 7 bases at V and 6 bases at J, with 20 bases in the middle. CDR3 in amino acids: CSARQPITGDTQYF. CDR3 bases: TGCAGCGCGCGACAGCCCATTACCGGGGATACGCAGTATTTT.

In its sample, this clonotype was seen many times. V is TRBV18 and J is TRBJ1-5, with 9 bases matching TRBD1. From germline, CDR1 is KGHSH and CDR2 LQKENI. The ends lost 6 bases at V and 2 bases at J; junction bases unmatched: 8. CDR3 length: 16 amino acids. In nucleotides, the CDR3 is TGTGCCAGCTCCCTCCTGGGACAGGGAGGCAATCAGCCCCAGCATTTT. This sequence encodes CASSLLGQGGNQPQHF.

This clonotype was recorded at least ten times. V and J are TRBV20-1 and TRBJ2-3; D uncertain. The CDR3 runs to 13 residues. In germline, CDR1 is DFQATT, CDR2 SNEGSKA (reference sequence). The CDR3 loop is CSPEVRYWDTQYF. The CDR3 DNA reads TGCAGCCCCGAGGTCAGGTACTGGGATACGCAGTATTTT.

This clonotype appeared a few times. It may be a read error: a sequence one base away is much more abundant. V gene TRBV28 combines with J gene TRBJ2-5; a possible D gene is TRBD1 (6 bases). This CDR3 contains 14 residues. With 6 bases removed from V and 2 bases from J, the gap between germline ends came to 13 bases. CDR1 and CDR2 (germline): MDHEN, SYDVKM. DNA for the CDR3: TGTGCCAGCAGCTCAGGACAGCAGCAAGAGACCCAGTACTTC. It translates to CASSSGQQQETQYF.

This clonotype was recorded at least ten times. The V gene is TRBV7-3, the J gene TRBJ2-7; 7 nucleotides align to TRBD2. The CDR3 runs 15 residues. With 1 base clipped from V and 5 bases from J, the junction kept 8 bases outside the gene matches. In germline, CDR1 is SGHTA, CDR2 FQGTGA. The CDR3 nucleotides read TGTGCCAGCAGCTTAAGCGGGAGAACGGTCCACGAGCAGTACTTC. The encoded protein is CASSLSGRTVHEQYF.

This clonotype appeared many times. This chain links TRBV7-9 with TRBJ2-5, with 7 bases lining up with TRBD2. Germline V gene sequence: CDR1 SEHNR, CDR2 FQNEAQ (reference sequence). V shed 3 bases, J shed 4 bases, and the junction held 5 bases outside the gene matches. The CDR3 covers 14 residues. CDR3 amino acids: CASSFQTGGETQYF. The CDR3 nucleotides read TGTGCCAGCAGCTTTCAGACGGGGGGAGAGACCCAGTACTTC.

This clonotype was observed a few times. The gene calls are TRBV5-1 and TRBJ2-3; no clear D. This CDR3 is built from 15 residues. CDR1 is SGHRS and CDR2 is YFSETQ in the germline V gene. With 0 bases removed from V and 4 bases from J, the gap between germline ends came to 12 bases. This CDR3 is CASSLAGQDADTQYF. For the CDR3, the DNA is TGCGCCAGCAGCTTGGCTGGGCAGGACGCAGATACGCAGTATTTT. The whole variable domain, filled in from reference TRBV5-1 and TRBJ2-3, reads KAGVTQTPRYLIKTRGQQVTLSCSPISGHRSVSWYQQTPGQGLQFLFEYFSETQRNKGNFPGRFSGRQFSNSRSEMNVSTLELGDSALYLCASSLAGQDADTQYFGPGTRLTVL.

This clonotype was detected ten times or more. The chain uses TRBV5-1 and TRBJ2-7; D is perhaps TRBD2 (7 bases). This CDR3 is 14 amino acids long. Germline assignment: CDR1 SGHRS and CDR2 YFSETQ. Deletions cut 0 bases from V and 3 bases from J, with 10 bases between. Written as DNA, the CDR3 is TGCGCCAGCAGCTTGGACAGGGAGGGCTACGAGCAGTACTTC. Translated, it gives CASSLDREGYEQYF. The entire variable domain, with the rest obtained from reference TRBV5-1 and TRBJ2-7, is as follows: KAGVTQTPRYLIKTRGQQVTLSCSPISGHRSVSWYQQTPGQGLQFLFEYFSETQRNKGNFPGRFSGRQFSNSRSEMNVSTLELGDSALYLCASSLDREGYEQYFGPGTRLTVT.

The CDR3 region is CATSDWGQGGDTQYF. CDR3 nucleotide sequence: TGTGCCACCAGTGATTGGGGACAGGGTGGAGATACGCAGTATTTT. This chain connects TRBV24-1 to TRBJ2-3; 9 nucleotides align to TRBD1. Germline values: CDR1 KGHDR, CDR2 SFDVKD. V lost 2 bases to trimming and J lost 5 bases; unmatched junction nucleotides: 4. CDR3 size: 15 residues.